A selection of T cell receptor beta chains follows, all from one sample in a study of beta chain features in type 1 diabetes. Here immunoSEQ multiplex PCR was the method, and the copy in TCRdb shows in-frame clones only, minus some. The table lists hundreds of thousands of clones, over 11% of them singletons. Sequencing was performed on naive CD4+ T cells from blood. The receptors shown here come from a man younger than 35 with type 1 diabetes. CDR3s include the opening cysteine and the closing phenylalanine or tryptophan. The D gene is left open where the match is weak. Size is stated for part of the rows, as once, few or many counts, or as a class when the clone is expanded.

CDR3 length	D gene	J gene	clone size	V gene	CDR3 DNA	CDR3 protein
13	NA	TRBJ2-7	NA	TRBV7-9	TGTGCCTCACAGGGCAAAGTCTCCTACGAGCAGTACTTC	CASQGKVSYEQYF
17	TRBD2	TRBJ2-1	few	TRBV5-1	TGCGCCAGCAGCTTTTCTCTAGCGGGAGGCCCCTACAATGAGCAGTTCTTC	CASSFSLAGGPYNEQFF
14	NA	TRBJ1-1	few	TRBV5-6	TGTGCCAGCAGACATAAAGGGTACAGCACTGAAGCTTTCTTT	CASRHKGYSTEAFF
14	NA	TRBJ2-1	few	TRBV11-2	TGTGCCAGCAGCTTGAGGTCTGCCTACAATGAGCAGTTCTTC	CASSLRSAYNEQFF
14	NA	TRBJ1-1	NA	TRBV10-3	TGTGCCATCAGTGAGTTTGGGGACAACACTGAAGCTTTCTTT	CAISEFGDNTEAFF
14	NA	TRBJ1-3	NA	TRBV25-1	TGTGCCAGCAGTGTTGGCAGGGGTACTGACACCATATATTTT	CASSVGRGTDTIYF
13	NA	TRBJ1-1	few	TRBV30	TGTGCCTACTGCTTTCAGGGAAATCCTGAAGCTTTCTTT	CAYCFQGNPEAFF
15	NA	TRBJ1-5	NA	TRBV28	TGTGCCAGCAGTCCATCGACAGTGGGGGATCAGCCCCAGCATTTT	CASSPSTVGDQPQHF
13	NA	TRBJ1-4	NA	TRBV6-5	TGTGCCAGCAGAACGGGATTTAATGAAAAACTGTTTTTT	CASRTGFNEKLFF
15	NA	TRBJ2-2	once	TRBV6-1	TGTGCCAGCAGGCAGGGAAAGGTGGGCACCGGGGAGCTGTTTTTT	CASRQGKVGTGELFF
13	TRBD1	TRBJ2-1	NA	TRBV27	TGTGCCAGCAGGGACAGGGACTACAATGAGCAGTTCTTC	CASRDRDYNEQFF
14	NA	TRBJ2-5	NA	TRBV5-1	TGCGCCAGCAGCTTTAACCGGGGCGAAGAGACCCAGTACTTC	CASSFNRGEETQYF
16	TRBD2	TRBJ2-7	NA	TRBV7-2	TGTGCCAGCAGCTTAGCGGCTAGCGGGACATCCTACGAGCAGTACTTC	CASSLAASGTSYEQYF
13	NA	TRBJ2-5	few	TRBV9	TGTGCCAGCAGCTCCGCCCAACAAGAGACCCAGTACTTC	CASSSAQQETQYF
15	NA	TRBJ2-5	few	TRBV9	TGTGCCAGCAGCGTAACCCCGGGCAGGGAAGAGACCCAGTACTTC	CASSVTPGREETQYF
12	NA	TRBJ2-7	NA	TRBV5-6	TGTGCCAGCAGCTTAGGTGGCTACGAGCAGTACTTC	CASSLGGYEQYF
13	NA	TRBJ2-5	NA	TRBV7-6	TGTGCCAGCAGCTTAGCGAAGGAGGAGACCCAGTACTTC	CASSLAKEETQYF
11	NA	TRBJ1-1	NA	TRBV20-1	TGCAGTGTAGGTCTAAACACTGAAGCTTTCTTT	CSVGLNTEAFF
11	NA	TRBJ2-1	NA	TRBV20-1	TGCAGTGCCGGGGGCCGGAATGAGCAGTTCTTC	CSAGGRNEQFF
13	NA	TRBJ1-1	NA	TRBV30	TGTGCCTGGAGTGTAGACAGGAACACTGAAGCTTTCTTT	CAWSVDRNTEAFF
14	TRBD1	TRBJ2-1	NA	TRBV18	TGTGCCAGCTCACTAAACGACAGGGGTGACGAGCAGTTCTTC	CASSLNDRGDEQFF
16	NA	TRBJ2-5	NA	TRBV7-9	TGTGCCAGCACATTGGGGGAGCTACAGAGACAAGAGACCCAGTACTTC	CASTLGELQRQETQYF
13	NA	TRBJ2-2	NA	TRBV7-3	TGTGCCAGCAGCTTTAGTGGTCCCGGGGAGCTGTTTTTT	CASSFSGPGELFF
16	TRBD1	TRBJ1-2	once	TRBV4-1	TGCGCCAGCAGCCAAGGGGGCAGGGGGTACTGGGATGGCTACACCTTC	CASSQGGRGYWDGYTF
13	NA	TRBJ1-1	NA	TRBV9	TGTGCCAGCAGCCCCCAGTCGAACACTGAAGCTTTCTTT	CASSPQSNTEAFF
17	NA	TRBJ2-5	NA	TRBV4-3	TGCGCCAGCAGCCAAGATGCGCCCTCCGGTCTTTTGGAGACCCAGTACTTC	CASSQDAPSGLLETQYF
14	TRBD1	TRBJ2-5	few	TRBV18	TGTGCCAGCTCACCCAGGACAGGGAAGGAGACCCAGTACTTC	CASSPRTGKETQYF
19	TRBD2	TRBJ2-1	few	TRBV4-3	TGCGCCAGCAGCCGAGCTAGCGGGGGGGCCTTTAGCTCCTACAATGAGCAGTTCTTC	CASSRASGGAFSSYNEQFF
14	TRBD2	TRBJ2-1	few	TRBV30	TGTGCCTGGAGGGAGACTAGCGTTGGCAATGAGCAGTTCTTC	CAWRETSVGNEQFF
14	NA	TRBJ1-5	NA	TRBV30	TGTGCCTGGAGTACGGGGTTTTTCAACCAGCCCCAGCATTTT	CAWSTGFFNQPQHF
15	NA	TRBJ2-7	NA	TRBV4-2	TGTGCCAGCAGCCAAGATCAACGACAAGCCTACGAGCAGTACTTC	CASSQDQRQAYEQYF
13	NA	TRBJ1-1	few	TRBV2	TGTGCCAGCAGTGAGGAGGGATGGACTGAAGCTTTCTTT	CASSEEGWTEAFF
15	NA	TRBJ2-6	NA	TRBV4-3	TGCGCCAGCAGCTCTTTTCCATCTGGGGCCAACGTCCTGACTTTC	CASSSFPSGANVLTF
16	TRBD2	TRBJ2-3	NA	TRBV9	TGTGCCAGCAGCGCCCGACTAGCGCTGAGCACAGATACGCAGTATTTT	CASSARLALSTDTQYF
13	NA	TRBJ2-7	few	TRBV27	TGTGCCAGCAGTCTACGCGGCTCCTACGAGCAGTACTTC	CASSLRGSYEQYF
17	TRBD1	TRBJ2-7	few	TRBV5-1	TGCGCCAGCAGCTTCGTAGGGGGCGATTCCCCCCCCTACGAGCAGTACTTC	CASSFVGGDSPPYEQYF
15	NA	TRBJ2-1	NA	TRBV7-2	TGTGCCAGCAGCTTAGTTGCATTTACCTACAATGAGCAGTTCTTC	CASSLVAFTYNEQFF
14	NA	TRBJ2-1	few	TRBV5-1	TGCGCCAGCACCCAACAGGGAGTAGGGAATGAGCAGTTCTTC	CASTQQGVGNEQFF
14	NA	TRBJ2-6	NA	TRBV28	TGTGCCAGCAGAGGGGGACCTGGGGCCAACGTCCTGACTTTC	CASRGGPGANVLTF
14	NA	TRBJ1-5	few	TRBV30	TGTGCCTGGAGCCCAGACTATAGCAATCAGCCCCAGCATTTT	CAWSPDYSNQPQHF
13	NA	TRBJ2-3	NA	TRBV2	TGTGCCAGCAAGGGCACAACCACAGATACGCAGTATTTT	CASKGTTTDTQYF
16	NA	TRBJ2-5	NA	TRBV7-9	TGTGCCAGCAGCTTCGGGGGGACAAGGTCCCAAGAGACCCAGTACTTC	CASSFGGTRSQETQYF
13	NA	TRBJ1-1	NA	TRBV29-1	TGCAGCCTCCTACGGTGGGAGGGCACTGAAGCTTTCTTT	CSLLRWEGTEAFF
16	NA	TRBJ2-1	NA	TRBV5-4	TGTGCCAGCAGCTTGGCTAGGGGGGTTTTCGACAATGAGCAGTTCTTC	CASSLARGVFDNEQFF
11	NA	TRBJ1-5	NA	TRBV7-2	TGTGCCAGCAGCTCCGGAGGGCCCCAGCATTTT	CASSSGGPQHF